One sample yielded the 11 T cell receptor beta chains listed below, sequenced in a study of vaccination and CD4 T cells after COVID-19. The treatment denotes: roughly 10-day PBMC culture with coronavirus spike peptide pools or control peptides (ViraFEST assay). These receptors have no known antigen. Oncomine TCR Beta short-read sequencing was applied to DNA from cultured CD4+ T cells. TCRdb re-called the PCR reads with MiXCR, one entry per CDR3 protein. The profile shows 12,000 or so distinct CDR3 sequences, roughly 67% of them singletons. The sequenced sample was CD4+ T cells from blood, cultured in vitro. Every receptor here comes from a human donor who had recovered from COVID-19.

The sample holds a few counts of this clonotype. The chain uses TRBV27 and TRBJ2-1, with 15 nucleotides matching TRBD2. V shed 5 bases and J 0 bases; nucleotides not matched to a gene: 11. Germline lookup yields CDR1 MNHEY and CDR2 SMNVEV (reference sequence). The CDR3 runs 20 residues. The CDR3 sequence: CASSAVPGTSGGSSYNEQFF. In nucleotides, the CDR3 is TGTGCCAGCAGTGCAGTCCCCGGGACTAGCGGGGGGTCCTCCTACAATGAGCAGTTCTTC.

The rearrangement links TRBV20-1 to TRBJ1-1; 7 bases map to TRBD1. This CDR3 is built from 13 residues. Germline V gives CDR1 DFQATT, CDR2 SNEGSKA (reference sequence). The J segment lost 0 bases and the V segment lost 5 bases, leaving 3 bases of the junction unmatched. The CDR3 region has the DNA TGCAGTGCTGGGGGACAGTTGAACACTGAAGCTTTCTTT. This encodes CSAGGQLNTEAFF.

This clonotype was seen only a few times. V is TRBV27 and J is TRBJ2-7, with unresolved D. V lost 2 bases and J lost 0, with 11 bases in between. Germline values: CDR1 MNHEY, CDR2 SMNVEV (reference sequence). The CDR3 consists of 15 residues. The CDR3 reads CASSLRYRSSYEQYF. CDR3 DNA sequence: TGTGCCAGCAGTTTACGCTACCGAAGCTCCTACGAGCAGTACTTC.

The chain uses TRBV7-2 and TRBJ1-6, with TRBD1 as a possible D gene (5 bases). CDR1 SGHTA and CDR2 FQGNSA come from the germline V gene. The ends were cut back, 3 bases at V and 10 bases at J, with 16 bases in the middle. This CDR3 region has 15 residues. CDR3 sequence reads: CASSFRTSGYSPLHF. CDR3 bases: TGTGCCAGCAGCTTCCGGACATCAGGGTACTCACCCCTCCACTTT.

The chain links TRBV7-2 to TRBJ2-7; D not certain. This CDR3 region has 12 residues. With 2 bases removed from V and 4 bases from J, the gap between germline ends came to 6 bases. Germline loops: CDR1 SGHTA, CDR2 FQGNSA. The CDR3 DNA follows: TGTGCCAGCAGCTTAACAGCTTACGAGCAGTACTTC. Translating it yields CASSLTAYEQYF.

CDR3 loop: CATTSTGRAAFF. The CDR3, as DNA: TGTGCCACCACCAGTACAGGGAGGGCGGCTTTCTTT. The genes are TRBV24-1 and TRBJ1-1, with D tentatively TRBD1 (6 bases). Trimming took off 8 bases at V and 11 bases at J, with 17 bases between the two ends. CDR3 length: 12 residues. The V gene's germline CDR1 is KGHDR and CDR2 SFDVKD.

The CDR3 here is CASSPNSYYGYTF. CDR3 in DNA: TGTGCCAGCAGCCCCAACTCGTACTATGGCTACACCTTC. This chain links TRBV27 with TRBJ1-2; D is undetermined. The CDR3 consists of 13 residues. V was shortened by 6 bases and J by 3 bases, with 11 bases between the two germline ends. The germline gives CDR1 MNHEY, CDR2 SMNVEV (reference sequence).

The V and J genes are TRBV6-5 and TRBJ2-2; D not certain. This CDR3 spans 15 amino acids. The V and J ends lost 0 bases and 4 bases respectively, with 9 bases between them. Per germline, CDR1 MNHEY and CDR2 SVGAGI. CDR3 protein: CASSYSRRTTGELFF. For the CDR3, the DNA is TGTGCCAGCAGTTACTCGAGGCGTACCACCGGGGAGCTGTTTTTT.

The chain uses TRBV5-4 and TRBJ2-7, with 9 bases identical to TRBD1. With V trimmed by 5 bases and J by 13 bases, 13 bases remained unmatched. This CDR3 is built from 13 residues. CDR1 SGHNT and CDR2 YYREEE come from the germline V gene (reference sequence). The CDR3 sequence: CASSRDSRDREYF. The DNA for the CDR3 is TGTGCCAGCAGTCGAGACTCACGGGACAGGGAATACTTC. The variable domain in full, with the rest retrieved from reference TRBV5-4 and TRBJ2-7, is ETGVTQSPTHLIKTRGQQVTLRCSSQSGHNTVSWYQQALGQGPQFIFQYYREEENGRGNFPPRFSGLQFPNYSSELNVNALELDDSALYLCASSRDSRDREYFGPGTRLTVT.

The chain joins TRBV20-1 to TRBJ2-1; weak D call: TRBD2 (5 bases). Trimming shortened V by 2 bases and J by 3 bases, and 17 bases separated the two germline ends. The CDR3 covers 16 residues. Germline CDR1 and CDR2: DFQATT and SNEGSKA (reference sequence). The CDR3 region has the DNA TGCAGTGCTAGATCGGTAGGCGGGTCTTACTACAATGAGCAGTTCTTC. Translating gives CSARSVGGSYYNEQFF.

V is TRBV19 and J is TRBJ1-1; D uncertain. The V gene's germline CDR1 is LNHDA and CDR2 SQIVND (reference sequence). The CDR3 runs 15 residues. Trimming removed 7 bases from V and 1 base from J, with 16 bases in between. CDR3 DNA: TGTGCCAGTAAGTTGGGAGGGCAGGCGAACACTGAAGCTTTCTTT. Amino acids: CASKLGGQANTEAFF.